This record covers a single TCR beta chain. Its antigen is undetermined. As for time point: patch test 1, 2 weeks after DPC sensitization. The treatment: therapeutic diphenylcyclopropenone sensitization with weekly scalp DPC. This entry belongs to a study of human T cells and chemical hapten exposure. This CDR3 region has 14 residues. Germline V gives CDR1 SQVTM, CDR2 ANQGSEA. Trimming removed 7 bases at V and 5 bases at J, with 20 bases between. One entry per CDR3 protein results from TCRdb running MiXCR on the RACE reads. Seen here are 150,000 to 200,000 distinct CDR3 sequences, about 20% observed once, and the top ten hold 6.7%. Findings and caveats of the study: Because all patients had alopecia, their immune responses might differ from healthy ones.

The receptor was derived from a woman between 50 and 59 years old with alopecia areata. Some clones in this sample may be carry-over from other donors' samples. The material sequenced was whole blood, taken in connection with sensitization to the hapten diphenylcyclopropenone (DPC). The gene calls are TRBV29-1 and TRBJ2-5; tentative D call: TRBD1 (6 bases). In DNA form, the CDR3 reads TGCAGCGCCGGAGGAGGAGACCAGGGGGAGACCCAGTACTTC. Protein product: CSAGGGDQGETQYF.